These 28 T cell receptor beta chains share one sample of origin, sequenced in a study of cytomegalovirus exposure and HLA in healthy donors. Primers included in the PCR were 60 Vbeta and 13 Jbeta primers. Sequencing was performed with immunoSEQ multiplex PCR; in TCRdb, only in-frame clones are kept and a portion is missing. In total, the table holds tens of thousands of clones. What was sequenced was PBMCs. The source of these receptors is a man between 25 and 39 years old in good health and CMV-seronegative.

The rearrangement joins TRBV29-1 to TRBJ2-1; 12 nucleotides line up with TRBD2. CDR1 is SQVTM and CDR2 is ANQGSEA in the germline V gene. The length of the CDR3 is 14 residues. The junction had 15 bases not matched to a gene; V was cut back by 6 bases and J by 15 bases. The CDR3 loop reads CSVIWTSGTLGRFF. In DNA form, the CDR3 reads TGCAGCGTCATATGGACTAGCGGGACCCTGGGAAGGTTCTTC.

The rearrangement links TRBV9 to TRBJ1-3; D remains unclear. This CDR3 is built from 15 residues. Trimming removed 0 bases from V and 0 bases from J, with 7 bases in between. Germline V gene data show CDR1 as SGDLS and CDR2 as YYNGEE. The CDR3 DNA reads TGTGCCAGCAGCGTAGAGTCCAGCTCTGGAAACACCATATATTTT. As protein: CASSVESSSGNTIYF.

The CDR3 here is CASSLVGGGSSYEQYF. The CDR3 DNA follows: TGTGCCAGCAGCTTGGTAGGTGGCGGGAGTTCCTACGAGCAGTACTTC. The chain links TRBV5-5 to TRBJ2-7, with 7 bases that match TRBD2. Germline assignment: CDR1 SGHKS and CDR2 YYEKEE (reference sequence). The V segment lost 0 bases and the J segment 1 base; nucleotides outside the gene matches: 7. CDR3 length: 16 residues.

The chain is built from TRBV15 and TRBJ2-1, with 12 bases that match TRBD2. Germline CDR1 is LNHNV and CDR2 is YYDKDF (reference sequence). The V gene end was trimmed by 4 bases and the J gene end by 8 bases; junction bases not matched to a gene: 15. This CDR3 comprises 18 residues. The CDR3 is CATSKTSGRIVFLDEQFF. The CDR3, as DNA: TGTGCCACCAGCAAAACTAGCGGGAGGATTGTTTTTTTAGATGAGCAGTTCTTC.

The chain has TRBV18 and TRBJ2-7; 8 bases align to TRBD1. CDR1 is KGHSH and CDR2 is LQKENI in the germline V gene. J gave up 4 bases and V 5 bases, and 10 bases lay outside the gene matches. The CDR3 length is 15 residues. The CDR3 is CASSGGQGKGYEQYF. CDR3 bases: TGTGCCAGCTCAGGAGGACAGGGAAAGGGTTACGAGCAGTACTTC.

This chain links TRBV10-2 with TRBJ1-1; 8 bases are shared with TRBD1. V trimming: 7 bases; J trimming: 1 base; junction bases outside the gene matches: 8. This CDR3 is 15 amino acids long. Germline V gene sequence: CDR1 WSHSY, CDR2 SAAADI. As DNA, the CDR3 is TGCGCCAGCACTAGGACAGGGTCGGGGAACACTGAAGCTTTCTTT. Its translation is CASTRTGSGNTEAFF.

The V and J genes are TRBV28 and TRBJ2-5; possibly TRBD1 for D (6 bases). Germline CDR1 MDHEN, CDR2 SYDVKM. There are 15 residues in the CDR3. Trimming pared 0 bases from V and 0 bases from J, leaving 8 bases between. CDR3 sequence: CASSLWQGNQETQYF. The DNA of the CDR3 is TGTGCCAGCAGTTTATGGCAGGGGAACCAAGAGACCCAGTACTTC.

The chain couples TRBV7-9 to TRBJ2-5, with 7 bases matching TRBD2. The V and J ends lost 3 bases and 1 base, in that order; junction bases with no gene match: 5. Germline CDR1 reads SEHNR; CDR2 reads FQNEAQ (reference sequence). The CDR3 is 15 amino acids. The CDR3 sequence: CASSFFSGSQETQYF. The CDR3 nucleotides read TGTGCCAGCAGCTTTTTTAGCGGGTCCCAAGAGACCCAGTACTTC.

V usage is TRBV18 and J usage is TRBJ2-5; 11 positions match TRBD1. The J segment lost 2 bases and the V segment lost 3 bases, leaving 5 bases of the junction unmatched. The CDR3 spans 16 residues. Germline CDR1 reads KGHSH; CDR2 reads LQKENI. The CDR3 sequence is CASSPGTGGFQETQYF. The CDR3 nucleotides read TGTGCCAGCTCACCCGGGACAGGGGGATTTCAAGAGACCCAGTACTTC. Full variable domain (outside the CDR3, taken from reference TRBV18 and TRBJ2-5): NAGVMQNPRHLVRRRGQEARLRCSPMKGHSHVYWYRQLPEEGLKFMVYLQKENIIDESGMPKERFSAEFPKEGPSILRIQQVVRGDSAAYFCASSPGTGGFQETQYFGPGTRLLVL.

The chain employs TRBV19 and TRBJ2-7, with D perhaps TRBD1 (5 bases). The CDR3 runs 13 residues. Germline V gene data show CDR1 as LNHDA and CDR2 as SQIVND (reference sequence). V lost 3 bases and J lost 4, with 10 bases in between. The CDR3: CASSMRQGYEQYF. CDR3 nucleotides: TGTGCCAGTAGTATGAGGCAGGGATACGAGCAGTACTTC.

The chain employs TRBV6-6 and TRBJ1-5; D might be TRBD1 (6 bases). Trimming cost V 6 bases and J 7 bases, with 16 bases left between them. Germline V gene lookup returns CDR1 MNHNY and CDR2 SVGAGI (reference sequence). The CDR3 covers 14 residues. In DNA, the CDR3 is TGTGCCAGCAGATTACAGGGCATCTTGCAGCCCCAGCATTTT. Translation: CASRLQGILQPQHF.

This chain connects TRBV6-5 to TRBJ2-2; no clear D. The length of the CDR3 is 13 residues. The germline CDR1 and CDR2 sequences are MNHEY and SVGAGI. V lost 10 bases to trimming and J lost 3 bases, with 12 bases between them. In nucleotides, the CDR3 is TGTGCCACCTCTGCTTGGCACACCGGGGAGCTGTTTTTT. This codes for CATSAWHTGELFF.

The rearrangement uses TRBV29-1 and TRBJ2-1; TRBD2 agrees at 9 bases. V was pared by 6 bases and J by 7 bases, with 10 bases of the junction left unmatched. Germline V gene lookup returns CDR1 SQVTM and CDR2 ANQGSEA. The CDR3 length is 14 residues. CDR3 in DNA: TGCAGCGTGCCAGGACTAGCGCCTCGGAATGAGCAGTTCTTC. Protein sequence: CSVPGLAPRNEQFF.

CDR3 sequence reads: CASSAGRSSYEQYF. Here the CDR3 DNA reads TGCGCCAGCAGCGCGGGACGGAGCTCCTACGAGCAGTACTTC. The chain employs TRBV5-1 and TRBJ2-7, with D possibly TRBD2 on 6 matching bases. This CDR3 spans 14 amino acids. Trimming stripped 4 bases from V and 0 bases from J, with 11 bases between. In germline, CDR1 is SGHRS, CDR2 YFSETQ. Based on the CDR3 plus reference TRBV5-1 and TRBJ2-7, the full variable domain is KAGVTQTPRYLIKTRGQQVTLSCSPISGHRSVSWYQQTPGQGLQFLFEYFSETQRNKGNFPGRFSGRQFSNSRSEMNVSTLELGDSALYLCASSAGRSSYEQYFGPGTRLTVT.

This rearrangement joins TRBV5-6 to TRBJ1-4; a possible D gene is TRBD1 (5 bases). V gave up 3 bases and J gave up 7 bases, with 13 bases separating them. The CDR3 contains 14 residues. Germline lookup yields CDR1 SGHDT and CDR2 YYEEEE. CDR3 coding DNA: TGTGCCAGCAGCTGGGGGGTATTTAGTGAAAAACTGTTTTTT. Translated, it gives CASSWGVFSEKLFF.

The chain carries TRBV18 and TRBJ1-2, with 7 bases identical to TRBD1. There are 14 residues in the CDR3. The J segment lost 0 bases and the V segment lost 3 bases, leaving 1 base of the junction unmatched. Germline V gene lookup returns CDR1 KGHSH and CDR2 LQKENI. The CDR3 nucleotides are TGTGCCAGCTCACCGGACAGGTCTAACTATGGCTACACCTTC. This codes for CASSPDRSNYGYTF.

The V gene is TRBV18, the J gene TRBJ2-7, with D perhaps matching TRBD1 (5 bases). CDR3 length equals 14 residues. Trimming took off 0 bases at V and 3 bases at J, with 9 bases between the two ends. The V gene's germline CDR1 is KGHSH and CDR2 LQKENI. In DNA form, the CDR3 reads TGTGCCAGCTCACCACCAGGGCAGGGCTACGAGCAGTACTTC. Encoded protein: CASSPPGQGYEQYF.

V gene TRBV18 combines with J gene TRBJ2-5; 13 bases map to TRBD2. CDR1 KGHSH and CDR2 LQKENI come from the germline V gene. The CDR3 contains 16 residues. V gave up 6 bases and J gave up 2 bases; unmatched junction bases: 6. The CDR3 region has the DNA TGTGCCAGCTCGCTCGGGACTAGCGGGGTACAAGAGACCCAGTACTTC. This sequence encodes CASSLGTSGVQETQYF. Looking up the rest from reference TRBV18 and TRBJ2-5 gives the full variable domain: NAGVMQNPRHLVRRRGQEARLRCSPMKGHSHVYWYRQLPEEGLKFMVYLQKENIIDESGMPKERFSAEFPKEGPSILRIQQVVRGDSAAYFCASSLGTSGVQETQYFGPGTRLLVL.

The chain combines TRBV19 with TRBJ2-1; TRBD1 might be the D (6 bases). CDR3 size: 18 residues. Trimming shortened V by 1 base and J by 0 bases, and 16 bases separated the two germline ends. Germline V gene lookup returns CDR1 LNHDA and CDR2 SQIVND (reference sequence). CDR3 nucleotide sequence: TGTGCCAGTAGTATAGGGAGACAGGCCTCAAGCTCCTACAATGAGCAGTTCTTC. Its protein is CASSIGRQASSSYNEQFF.

The genes are TRBV7-3 and TRBJ1-6, with 11 positions matching TRBD1. The V and J ends lost 3 bases and 11 bases, in that order; junction bases with no gene match: 9. Per germline, CDR1 SGHTA and CDR2 FQGTGA. The CDR3 totals 16 residues. The CDR3 bases are TGTGCCAGCAGCTTTTGGGACAGGGGGAAGGAGCCACCCCTCCACTTT. Translating it yields CASSFWDRGKEPPLHF.

This chain links TRBV2 with TRBJ2-7, with TRBD1 matching 10 bases. The CDR3 extends over 15 amino acids. From germline, CDR1 is SNHLY and CDR2 FYNNEI. V trimming: 6 bases; J trimming: 0 bases; junction bases outside the gene matches: 5. CDR3 sequence: CASRRQGAISYEQYF. As DNA, the CDR3 is TGTGCCAGCAGGCGACAGGGGGCGATCTCCTACGAGCAGTACTTC.

This chain joins TRBV6-5 and TRBJ2-7; 7 bases fit TRBD1. The CDR3 has 13 residues. V shed 5 bases and J 3 bases; nucleotides not matched to a gene: 4. Germline V gene data show CDR1 as MNHEY and CDR2 as SVGAGI. CDR3 DNA sequence: TGTGCCAGCAGTCCCCGACAGGGCTACGAGCAGTACTTC. Amino acid sequence: CASSPRQGYEQYF.

The CDR3 DNA follows: TGTGCCTGGAACAGGCCGACTCGCAAGGACAATGAGCAGTTCTTC. It translates to CAWNRPTRKDNEQFF. The chain joins TRBV30 to TRBJ2-1; perhaps TRBD1 as D (5 bases). V lost 4 bases, J lost 5 bases, and 18 bases lay in between. The CDR3 length is 15 residues. The V gene's germline CDR1 is GTSNPN and CDR2 SVGIG (reference sequence). Based on the CDR3 plus reference TRBV30 and TRBJ2-1, the full variable domain is SQTIHQWPATLVQPVGSPLSLECTVEGTSNPNLYWYRQAAGRGLQLLFYSVGIGQISSEVPQNLSASRPQDRQFILSSKKLLLSDSGFYLCAWNRPTRKDNEQFFGPGTRLTVL.

The J gene is TRBJ2-7, the V gene TRBV4-3; D perhaps matches TRBD2 (7 bases). The length of the CDR3 is 18 residues. The V gene lost 4 bases and the J gene lost 2 bases, with 24 bases spanning the gap. CDR1 and CDR2 from the germline V gene are LGHNA and YSLEER. The CDR3, as DNA: TGCGCCAGCAGCCGACGTAGGGGGGGGGCCGATATTGCCTACGAGCAGTACTTC. Translated, it gives CASSRRRGGADIAYEQYF.

The chain uses TRBV27 and TRBJ1-4; D possibly corresponds to TRBD1 (5 bases). The V end was cut by 3 bases, the J end by 8 bases, with 10 bases between. The CDR3 consists of 13 residues. Germline CDR1 and CDR2: MNHEY and SMNVEV (reference sequence). This CDR3 reads CASSLWGDEKLFF. The CDR3 DNA sequence: TGTGCCAGCAGTTTGTGGGGGGACGAAAAACTGTTTTTT.

J is TRBJ2-7 and V is TRBV4-3; 7 nucleotides align to TRBD2. The CDR3 is 16 amino acids. V lost 0 bases and J lost 2; bases outside the gene matches: 7. From germline, CDR1 is LGHNA and CDR2 YSLEER. The CDR3 nucleotides read TGCGCCAGCAGCCAAGATTGGGGCGGGGGACCCTACGAGCAGTACTTC. Its protein product is CASSQDWGGGPYEQYF.

The rearrangement links TRBV5-1 to TRBJ1-1, with a tentative D call TRBD1 (5 bases). Trimming cost V 0 bases and J 5 bases, with 11 bases left between them. The CDR3 is made up of 14 amino acids. CDR1 and CDR2 (germline): SGHRS, YFSETQ. CDR3 DNA: TGCGCCAGCAGCTTGGCCGGGGGGGAGACTGAAGCTTTCTTT. Residues: CASSLAGGETEAFF.

The V gene is TRBV7-9, the J gene TRBJ2-2; no firm D call. CDR1 SEHNR and CDR2 FQNEAQ come from the germline V gene (reference sequence). The CDR3 runs 12 residues. Trimming took 1 base from V and 8 from J, leaving 5 bases between them. The DNA of the CDR3 is TGTGCCAGCAGCTTAGGAGCGGGGGAGCTGTTTTTT. It translates to CASSLGAGELFF. Full variable domain (remainder filled in from reference TRBV7-9 and TRBJ2-2): DTGVSQNPRHKITKRGQNVTFRCDPISEHNRLYWYRQTLGQGPEFLTYFQNEAQLEKSRLLSDRFSAERPKGSFSTLEIQRTEQGDSAMYLCASSLGAGELFFGEGSRLTVL.